Below are 22 T cell receptor beta chains sequenced from a single sample in a study of cytomegalovirus exposure and HLA in healthy donors. The study ran its PCR with 60 Vbeta and 13 Jbeta primers. Data came from immunoSEQ multiplex PCR; TCRdb stores just in-frame clones and leaves some out. The table includes 190,000 or so clones, roughly 80% detected once. The sequencing input was PBMCs. The receptors derive from a middle-aged man in good health and CMV-seronegative.

The rearrangement uses TRBV12-5 and TRBJ2-1; tentative D call: TRBD1 (5 bases). V lost 2 bases, J lost 14 bases, and 13 bases lay in between. CDR1 and CDR2 from the germline V gene are LGHNT and FRNRAP. The length of the CDR3 is 12 residues. The CDR3 nucleotides are TGTGCTAGTGGTTTGATCCCCAGGGTGAAGTTCTTC. This codes for CASGLIPRVKFF.

The CDR3 sequence is CASSTGTDTQYF. CDR3 nucleotides: TGCGCCAGTTCGACAGGGACAGATACGCAGTATTTT. The V and J genes are TRBV5-1 and TRBJ2-3; 7 bases agree with TRBD1. Looked up from germline, CDR1 is SGHRS and CDR2 is YFSETQ. J was trimmed by 3 bases and V by 8 bases; bases with no gene match: 3. The CDR3 is made up of 12 amino acids.

The genes are TRBV5-6 and TRBJ2-3; possibly TRBD1 for D (6 bases). Germline loops: CDR1 SGHDT, CDR2 YYEEEE. The V and J ends lost 4 bases and 5 bases respectively, with 20 bases between them. This CDR3 has 16 residues. The CDR3 loop is CASSIQQGHWGDTQYF. The CDR3 DNA sequence: TGTGCCAGCAGCATACAACAGGGTCACTGGGGAGATACGCAGTATTTT.

The chain uses TRBV2 and TRBJ2-7; unclear D gene. Germline lookup yields CDR1 SNHLY and CDR2 FYNNEI. This CDR3 region has 14 residues. The V end was cut by 9 bases, the J end by 3 bases, with 18 bases between. CDR3 loop: CASKSRGLVYEQYF. CDR3 DNA sequence: TGTGCCAGTAAGTCAAGAGGCTTAGTCTACGAGCAGTACTTC.

The chain is built from TRBV11-2 and TRBJ2-2; 7 bases line up with TRBD2. This CDR3 comprises 16 residues. Per the germline V gene, CDR1 is SGHAT and CDR2 is FQNNGV. V shed 1 base, J shed 5 bases, and the junction held 7 bases outside the gene matches. The CDR3 DNA follows: TGTGCCAGCAGCTTAGTTGGCGGGAGTCGAACCGGGGAGCTGTTTTTT. Its protein is CASSLVGGSRTGELFF.

This sequence joins TRBV13 and TRBJ2-3; 14 bases map to TRBD2. Germline V CDR1 and CDR2: PRHDT, FYEKMQ (reference sequence). The CDR3 has 18 amino acids. V shed 1 base and J 3 bases; nucleotides not matched to a gene: 6. The CDR3 sequence: CASSLAGLAGGRTDTQYF. The CDR3 nucleotides read TGTGCCAGCAGCTTAGCTGGACTAGCGGGGGGCAGAACAGATACGCAGTATTTT.

This clone was observed a few times. The chain has TRBV6-6 and TRBJ1-2; 7 nucleotides match TRBD1. Per germline, CDR1 MNHNY and CDR2 SVGAGI (reference sequence). V lost 2 bases and J lost 5; bases outside the gene matches: 2. The CDR3 is made up of 13 amino acids. The CDR3 sequence is CASSYDRAYGYTF. The CDR3 nucleotides read TGTGCCAGCAGTTACGACAGGGCTTATGGCTACACCTTC.

The chain uses TRBV7-2 and TRBJ1-2; TRBD1 is a possible D gene (6 bases). CDR1 is SGHTA, CDR2 FQGNSA, per germline. V lost 2 bases and J lost 0, with 16 bases in between. The CDR3 is 17 residues long. The CDR3 DNA reads as TGTGCCAGCAGCTTAAGCGCAGGGAGGGGGTCTAACTATGGCTACACCTTC. Translated, it gives CASSLSAGRGSNYGYTF.

To note about this clone: At the DNA level, this CDR3 is encoded by other sequences in the same sample as well. The gene calls are TRBV4-1 and TRBJ2-3, with D possibly TRBD2 on 6 matching bases. The CDR3 has 15 amino acids. Trimming shortened V by 4 bases and J by 2 bases, and 13 bases separated the two germline ends. Germline values: CDR1 MGHRA, CDR2 YSYEKL. DNA of the CDR3: TGCGCCAGCAGCCCAAAAGGGACTCTCACAGATACGCAGTATTTT. Amino acids: CASSPKGTLTDTQYF.

The rearrangement uses TRBV6-1 and TRBJ1-6, with 8 bases identical to TRBD1. V trimming: 2 bases; J trimming: 13 bases; junction bases outside the gene matches: 10. CDR1 is MNHNS and CDR2 is SASEGT in the germline V gene. The CDR3 spans 15 residues. The CDR3: CASSEFGTGPTPLHF. DNA for the CDR3: TGTGCCAGCAGTGAATTTGGGACAGGTCCCACGCCCCTCCACTTT.

The V call is TRBV7-2, the J call TRBJ2-7; 9 bases match TRBD1. J lost 3 bases, V lost 1 base, and 10 bases had no gene match. This CDR3 has 17 residues. The germline CDR1 and CDR2 sequences are SGHTA and FQGNSA. CDR3 coding DNA: TGTGCCAGCAGCTTAGGACCAGACAGGGGGTCCCTCTACGAGCAGTACTTC. This gives the protein CASSLGPDRGSLYEQYF.

This clone was seen only once. The chain links TRBV18 to TRBJ2-3; 15 bases align to TRBD2. V trimming: 0 bases; J trimming: 5 bases; junction bases outside the gene matches: 6. This CDR3 has 18 amino acids. Germline V CDR1 and CDR2: KGHSH, LQKENI. The CDR3 sequence: CASSPPGLAGGQGDTQYF. The CDR3 DNA reads TGTGCCAGCTCACCACCCGGACTAGCGGGGGGGCAGGGAGATACGCAGTATTTT.

The chain employs TRBV6-5 and TRBJ1-4; tentative D call: TRBD1 (5 bases). The V end was cut by 2 bases, the J end by 4 bases, with 11 bases between. Per the germline V gene, CDR1 is MNHEY and CDR2 is SVGAGI. This CDR3 comprises 15 residues. CDR3: CASSYGRGRNEKLFF. Here the CDR3 DNA reads TGTGCCAGCAGTTACGGGAGGGGCCGTAATGAAAAACTGTTTTTT.

This sequence joins TRBV6-5 and TRBJ2-2, with 7 bases aligning to TRBD1. V shed 6 bases and J 0 bases; nucleotides not matched to a gene: 4. Germline V lookup: CDR1 MNHEY, CDR2 SVGAGI. CDR3 length: 15 residues. CDR3 region: CASRTGQTNTGELFF. The CDR3 DNA follows: TGTGCCAGCAGGACGGGACAGACGAACACCGGGGAGCTGTTTTTT.

This sequence joins TRBV19 and TRBJ1-5; D gene unclear. Germline loops: CDR1 LNHDA, CDR2 SQIVND (reference sequence). V shed 4 bases and J shed 4 bases, with 20 bases lying between them. This CDR3 has 17 amino acids. The chain's CDR3 is CASSNAQSQFRNQPQHF. The CDR3, as DNA: TGTGCCAGTAGTAACGCCCAGTCTCAATTTCGTAATCAGCCCCAGCATTTT.

The chain joins TRBV6-6 to TRBJ2-5, with TRBD1 matching 7 bases. Germline V lookup: CDR1 MNHNY, CDR2 SVGAGI (reference sequence). The CDR3 runs to 14 residues. The junction had 10 bases not matched to a gene; V was cut back by 5 bases and J by 7 bases. The CDR3 reads CASSPPTGIRTQYF. The CDR3 DNA sequence: TGTGCCAGCAGTCCCCCGACAGGGATCCGGACCCAGTACTTC.

The chain employs TRBV29-1 and TRBJ1-2; a weak D match, TRBD1 (5 bases). Germline V gives CDR1 SQVTM, CDR2 ANQGSEA. Deletions cut 0 bases from V and 6 bases from J, with 14 bases between. This CDR3 spans 14 amino acids. The CDR3 DNA sequence: TGCAGCGTTGAAGATCGAAGGGGCCCAGATGGCTACACCTTC. Translation gives CSVEDRRGPDGYTF.

V gene TRBV6-5 combines with J gene TRBJ1-5, with a tentative D call TRBD1 (5 bases). The length of the CDR3 is 15 residues. V was cut by 6 bases and J by 6 bases, with 18 bases left in between. The germline V gene encodes CDR1 MNHEY and CDR2 SVGAGI. Written as DNA, the CDR3 is TGTGCCAGCAGGAGGACAAGGACACAAAGTCAGCCCCAGCATTTT. It encodes CASRRTRTQSQPQHF.

This clone was observed a single time. The chain employs TRBV7-9 and TRBJ2-7; 10 bases align to TRBD1. The CDR3 is 16 residues long. V lost 5 bases to trimming and J lost 3 bases; unmatched junction nucleotides: 10. The germline V gene has CDR1 SEHNR and CDR2 FQNEAQ (reference sequence). As DNA, the CDR3 is TGTGCCAGCAGCCTAAGGCGGGGACAGGGGAACTACGAGCAGTACTTC. Its translation: CASSLRRGQGNYEQYF.

The count of this clone is one. The chain has TRBV18 and TRBJ2-7; D unresolved. CDR3 length equals 14 residues. Germline V gives CDR1 KGHSH, CDR2 LQKENI. Trimming took 0 bases from V and 4 from J, leaving 10 bases between them. The CDR3 region has the DNA TGTGCCAGCTCACCACCGGAGACCAAATACGAGCAGTACTTC. Translating it yields CASSPPETKYEQYF.

V and J are TRBV6-5 and TRBJ2-5, with D possibly matching TRBD1 (5 bases). The CDR3 is 16 amino acids. The germline gives CDR1 MNHEY, CDR2 SVGAGI. V was shortened by 3 bases and J by 1 base, with 15 bases between the two germline ends. CDR3 protein: CASSYSLTEPQETQYF. The DNA of the CDR3 is TGTGCCAGCAGTTATTCTCTGACAGAACCCCAAGAGACCCAGTACTTC.

The V call is TRBV5-1, the J call TRBJ2-3; 14 nucleotides align to TRBD2. V gave up 6 bases and J gave up 0 bases; unmatched junction bases: 3. This CDR3 is 16 amino acids long. CDR1 and CDR2 from the germline V gene are SGHRS and YFSETQ. CDR3 coding DNA: TGCGCCAGCACCGGACTAGCGGGAGGTAGCACAGATACGCAGTATTTT. Protein sequence: CASTGLAGGSTDTQYF.